The 2 T cell receptor beta chains below were found in one sample sequenced in a study of blood T cell repertoires in COVID-19. TCRdb's copy holds only in-frame clones and misses some; the assay was immunoSEQ multiplex PCR. The table records about 170,000 clones, roughly 80% of them present only once. The sample was peripheral blood. These receptors all stem from a woman of 80 years or more with acute or convalescent COVID-19.

The chain joins TRBV29-1 to TRBJ1-4; 8 nucleotides agree with TRBD1. V shed 6 bases, J shed 4 bases, and the junction held 4 bases outside the gene matches. In germline, CDR1 is SQVTM, CDR2 ANQGSEA. The CDR3 consists of 13 residues. CDR3 in DNA: TGCAGCGTACAGGGGGGAGGTAATGAAAAACTGTTTTTT. Protein sequence: CSVQGGGNEKLFF.

CDR3 in amino acids: CASSSAAGWDQPQHF. The CDR3 DNA reads TGTGCCAGCAGCTCAGCCGCAGGGTGGGATCAGCCCCAGCATTTT. The chain combines TRBV28 with TRBJ1-5; D is possibly TRBD1 (5 bases). Trimming left V 6 bases short and J 5 bases short, with 17 bases between. The CDR3 is 15 residues long. The germline CDR1 and CDR2 sequences are MDHEN and SYDVKM.